This T cell receptor (beta chain) was sequenced during a study of spatial heterogeneity in lung cancer (dated 2019 in TCRdb). General notes on the study: Samples were obtained from 72 patients with early-stage, untreated non-small cell lung cancer from the lung TRACERx cohort. Follow-up PBMC samples were sequenced whenever the samples were available, and the median time to follow-up was around 2 years after resection. Beta-chain transcripts were consistently detected in greater numbers than alpha-chain transcripts, which likely reflects a higher abundance of beta-chain transcripts. In the raw uncorrected reads, each unique combination of TCR and UMI appeared more than ten times on average. In non-small cell lung cancer, the study quantitatively compared TCR alpha and beta repertoires across several tumor regions, matched nontumor lung, and blood. The study linked features of the TCR repertoire to counts of nonsynonymous mutations, which were determined by whole-exome sequencing of tumor tissue. At surgery, over 200 tumor regions, 61 to 75 matched nontumor lung samples and more than 55 PBMC samples were TCR-sequenced for both alpha and beta chains. Paper-wide results and their limitations: Comparisons of baseline and follow-up blood repertoires included only 14 to 15 patients. Ubiquitous expanded tumor TCRs were detected in blood more often at tumor resection than at routine follow-up. Additional single-cell paired TCR alpha and beta sequencing was considered necessary to confirm, at a functional level, the hypothesis that regional TCRs recognize regional mutations.

Libraries were made using 5' RACE. This sample was sequenced with a NextSeq 500. To allow correction of PCR and sequencing errors, the TCR library protocol tagged every TCR cDNA molecule with a unique molecular identifier. The study's own analysis went as follows. TCR identification, UMI-based error correction and CDR3 extraction were all carried out with Decombinator tools. TCRs above a frequency of 2 per 1,000, corresponding to the top 1% of the tumor frequency distribution, were defined as expanded. Renyi diversity was calculated using the R vegan package after each repertoire was subsampled 100 times to 5,000 TCRs. CDR3 similarity networks were built from amino acid triplet string-kernel similarity, with CDR3s being connected when pairwise similarity was above 0.82. TCRdb trimmed the raw reads at Q25, called clones with MiXCR and kept productive beta chains. When rows share a CDR3 protein, they turn into one entry using the most common DNA and genes. It is TCRdb's table, rather than the study itself, that gives the V and J calls and clone size. The sample table records some 120,000 distinct CDR3 sequences; roughly an eighth of these occur just once. The top ten constitute roughly 17% of the sample.

From cysteine to phenylalanine, the CDR3 is 14 amino acids long. Only CDR3 DNA remains: 42 bases, in frame from the first base. CDR1 and CDR2, per the germline V gene, are ENHRY and SYGVKD. At the junction V is shortened by 8 bases and J by 3 bases, with 11 bases in between. The time point label on this specimen signifies: blood at routine non-recurrence follow-up after resection. For TCR sequencing, whole RNA was extracted from tumor and nontumor lung tissue, or from cryopreserved PBMC samples, and no cell sorting was done. Patients were selected for TCR sequencing only if sufficient RNA was available from at least two tumor regions. This clonotype occurred a few times. Its specific antigen is unknown. Within one base of it there is no much larger clone, and no base qualities were kept.

This chain is built from TRBV10-3 and TRBJ1-6; the D segment cannot be called with confidence. The receptor was isolated from a male donor with early-stage non-small cell lung cancer. The material sequenced was PBMCs, taken at follow-up. The DNA sequence is TGTGCCATCGCAGGCGGAGACTATAATTCACCCCTCCACTTT. Its product reads: CAIAGGDYNSPLHF.